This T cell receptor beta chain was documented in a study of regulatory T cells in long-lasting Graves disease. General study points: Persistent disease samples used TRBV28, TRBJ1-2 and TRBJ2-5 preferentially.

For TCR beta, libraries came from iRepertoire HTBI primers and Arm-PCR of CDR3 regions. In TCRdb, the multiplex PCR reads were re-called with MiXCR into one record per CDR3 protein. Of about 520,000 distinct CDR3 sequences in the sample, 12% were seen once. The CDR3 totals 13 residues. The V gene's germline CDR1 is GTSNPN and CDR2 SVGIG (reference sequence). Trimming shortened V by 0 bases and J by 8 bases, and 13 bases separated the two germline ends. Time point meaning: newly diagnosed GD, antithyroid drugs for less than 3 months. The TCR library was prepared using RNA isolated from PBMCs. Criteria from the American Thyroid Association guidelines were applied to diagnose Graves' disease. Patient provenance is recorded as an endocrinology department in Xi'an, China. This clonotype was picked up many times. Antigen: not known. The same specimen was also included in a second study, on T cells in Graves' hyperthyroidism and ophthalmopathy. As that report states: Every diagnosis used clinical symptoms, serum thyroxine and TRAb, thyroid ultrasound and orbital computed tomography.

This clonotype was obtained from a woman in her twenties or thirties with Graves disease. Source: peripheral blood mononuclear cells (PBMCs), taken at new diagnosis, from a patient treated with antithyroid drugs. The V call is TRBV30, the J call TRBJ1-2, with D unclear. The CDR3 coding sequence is TGTGCCTGGAGTGTACGGTTAAGTTCGGGCTACACCTTC. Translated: CAWSVRLSSGYTF.